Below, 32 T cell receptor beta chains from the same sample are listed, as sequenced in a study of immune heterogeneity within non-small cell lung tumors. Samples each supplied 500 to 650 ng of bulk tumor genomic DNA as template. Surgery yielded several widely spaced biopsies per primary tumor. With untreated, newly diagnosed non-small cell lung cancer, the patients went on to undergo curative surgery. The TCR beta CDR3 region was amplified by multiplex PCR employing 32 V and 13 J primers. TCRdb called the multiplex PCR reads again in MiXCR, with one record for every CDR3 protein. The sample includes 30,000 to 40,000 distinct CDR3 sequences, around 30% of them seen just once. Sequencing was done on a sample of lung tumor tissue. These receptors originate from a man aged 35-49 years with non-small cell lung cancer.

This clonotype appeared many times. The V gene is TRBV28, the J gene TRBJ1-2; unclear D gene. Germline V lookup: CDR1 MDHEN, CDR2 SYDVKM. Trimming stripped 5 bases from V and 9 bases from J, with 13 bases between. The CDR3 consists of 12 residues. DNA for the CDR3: TGTGCCAGCAGTACGGGTGTCCGGAGCTACACCTTC. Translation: CASSTGVRSYTF.

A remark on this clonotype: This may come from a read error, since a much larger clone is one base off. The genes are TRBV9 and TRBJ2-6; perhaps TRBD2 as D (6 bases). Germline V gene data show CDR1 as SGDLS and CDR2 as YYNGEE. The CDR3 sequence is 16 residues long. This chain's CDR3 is CASSRMAGLGANILTF. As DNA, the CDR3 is TGTGCCAGCAGTCGGATGGCGGGGTTAGGGGCCAACATCCTGACTTTC.

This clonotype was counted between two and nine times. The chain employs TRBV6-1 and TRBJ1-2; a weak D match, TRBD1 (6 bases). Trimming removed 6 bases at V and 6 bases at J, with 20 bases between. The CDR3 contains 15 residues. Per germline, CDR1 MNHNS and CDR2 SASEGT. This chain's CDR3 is CASRARGARSDGYTF. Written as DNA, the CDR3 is TGTGCCAGCAGAGCTAGGGGGGCCCGAAGCGATGGCTACACCTTC.

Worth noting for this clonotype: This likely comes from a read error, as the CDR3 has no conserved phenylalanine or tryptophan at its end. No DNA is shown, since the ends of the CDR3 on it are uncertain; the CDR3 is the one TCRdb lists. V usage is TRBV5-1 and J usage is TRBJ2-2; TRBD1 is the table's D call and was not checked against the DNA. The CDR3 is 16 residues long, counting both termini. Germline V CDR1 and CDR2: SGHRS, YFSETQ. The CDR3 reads CASIKDRVENTGEMFL.

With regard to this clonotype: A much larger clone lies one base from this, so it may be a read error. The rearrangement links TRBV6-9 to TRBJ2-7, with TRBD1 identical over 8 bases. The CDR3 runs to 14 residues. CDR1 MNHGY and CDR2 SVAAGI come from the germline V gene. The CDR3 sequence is CASSYRTGSYEQHF. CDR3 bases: TGTGCCAGCAGTTATAGGACAGGGTCCTACGAGCAGCACTTC.

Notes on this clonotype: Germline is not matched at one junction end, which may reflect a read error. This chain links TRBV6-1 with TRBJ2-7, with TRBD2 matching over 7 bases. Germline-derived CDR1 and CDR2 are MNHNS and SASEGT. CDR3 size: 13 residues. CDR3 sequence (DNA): TGTGCCAGCACCCCGGGGGGAGTTTACGAGCATTACTTC. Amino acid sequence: CASTPGGVYEHYF.

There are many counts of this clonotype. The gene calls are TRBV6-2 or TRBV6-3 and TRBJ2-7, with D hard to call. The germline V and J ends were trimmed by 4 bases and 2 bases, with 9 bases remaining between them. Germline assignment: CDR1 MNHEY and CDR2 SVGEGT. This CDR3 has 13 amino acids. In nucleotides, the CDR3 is TGTGCCAGCAGTTCACGGGCTCCCTACGAGCAGTACTTC. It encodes CASSSRAPYEQYF.

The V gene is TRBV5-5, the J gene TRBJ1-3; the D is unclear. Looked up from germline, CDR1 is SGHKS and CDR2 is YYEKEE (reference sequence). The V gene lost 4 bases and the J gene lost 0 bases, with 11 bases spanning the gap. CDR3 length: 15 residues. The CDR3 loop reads CASSPGRTSGNTIYF. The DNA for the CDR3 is TGTGCCAGCAGCCCCGGACGTACCTCTGGAAACACCATATATTTT. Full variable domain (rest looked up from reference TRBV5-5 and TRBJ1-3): DAGVTQSPTHLIKTRGQQVTLRCSPISGHKSVSWYQQVLGQGPQFIFQYYEKEERGRGNFPDRFSARQFPNYSSELNVNALLLGDSALYLCASSPGRTSGNTIYFGEGSWLTVV.

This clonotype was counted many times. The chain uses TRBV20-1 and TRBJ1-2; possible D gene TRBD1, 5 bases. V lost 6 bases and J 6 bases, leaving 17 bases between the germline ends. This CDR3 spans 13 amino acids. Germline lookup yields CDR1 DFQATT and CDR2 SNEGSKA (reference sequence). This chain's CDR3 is CSAAPGLGDGYTF. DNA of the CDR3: TGCAGTGCAGCCCCGGGACTGGGTGATGGCTACACCTTC.

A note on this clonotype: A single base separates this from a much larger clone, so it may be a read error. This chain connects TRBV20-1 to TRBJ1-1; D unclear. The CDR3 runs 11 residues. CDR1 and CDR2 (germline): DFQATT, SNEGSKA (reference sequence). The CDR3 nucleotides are TGCAGTGCTAGGTCGGTTACTGCAGCTTTCTTT. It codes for CSARSVTAAFF.

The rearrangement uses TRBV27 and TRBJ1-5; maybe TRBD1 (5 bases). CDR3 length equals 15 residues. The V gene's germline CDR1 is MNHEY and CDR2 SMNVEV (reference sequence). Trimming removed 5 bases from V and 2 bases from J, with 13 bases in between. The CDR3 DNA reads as TGTGCCAGCAGTATACTAGGGGCTCGCAATCAGCCCCAGCATTTT. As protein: CASSILGARNQPQHF.

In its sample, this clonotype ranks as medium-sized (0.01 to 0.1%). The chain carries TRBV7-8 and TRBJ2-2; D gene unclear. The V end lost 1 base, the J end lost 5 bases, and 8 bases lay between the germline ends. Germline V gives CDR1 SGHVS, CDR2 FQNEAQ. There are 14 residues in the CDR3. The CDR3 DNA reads TGTGCCAGCAGCTTAGGGGCGCCGACCGGGGAGCTGTTTTTT. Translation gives CASSLGAPTGELFF.

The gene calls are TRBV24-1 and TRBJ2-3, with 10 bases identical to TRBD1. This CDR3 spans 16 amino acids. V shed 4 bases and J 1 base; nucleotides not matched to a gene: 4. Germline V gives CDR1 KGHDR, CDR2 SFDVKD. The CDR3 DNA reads TGTGCCACCAGTGAAGCCGGGACAGGGGGCACAGATACGCAGTATTTT. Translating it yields CATSEAGTGGTDTQYF.

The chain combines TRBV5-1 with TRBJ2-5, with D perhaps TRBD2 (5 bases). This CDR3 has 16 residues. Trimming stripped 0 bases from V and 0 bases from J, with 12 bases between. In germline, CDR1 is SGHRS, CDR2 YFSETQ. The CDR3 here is CASSLAQRSYQETQYF. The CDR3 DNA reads TGCGCCAGCAGCTTGGCCCAGCGGAGCTACCAAGAGACCCAGTACTTC.

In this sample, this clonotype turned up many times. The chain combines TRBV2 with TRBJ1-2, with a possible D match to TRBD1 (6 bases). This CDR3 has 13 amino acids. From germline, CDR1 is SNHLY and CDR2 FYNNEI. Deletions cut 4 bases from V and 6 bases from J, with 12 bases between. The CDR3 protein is CASSVAGADGYTF. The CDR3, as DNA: TGTGCCAGCAGTGTCGCAGGGGCAGATGGCTACACCTTC.

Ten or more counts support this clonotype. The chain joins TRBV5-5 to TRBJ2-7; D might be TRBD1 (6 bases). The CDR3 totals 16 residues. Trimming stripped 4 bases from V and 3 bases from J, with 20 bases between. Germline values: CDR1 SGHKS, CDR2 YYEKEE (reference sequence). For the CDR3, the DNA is TGTGCCAGCAGCAGGACAGACCTCACGGCAAACTACGAGCAGTACTTC. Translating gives CASSRTDLTANYEQYF.

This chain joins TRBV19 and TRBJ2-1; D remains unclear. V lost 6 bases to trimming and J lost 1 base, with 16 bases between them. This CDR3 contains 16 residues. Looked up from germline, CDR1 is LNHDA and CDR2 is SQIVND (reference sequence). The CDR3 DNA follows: TGTGCCAGTAGCGACGAAGGAAGGCGTTCCTACAATGAGCAGTTCTTC. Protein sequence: CASSDEGRRSYNEQFF.

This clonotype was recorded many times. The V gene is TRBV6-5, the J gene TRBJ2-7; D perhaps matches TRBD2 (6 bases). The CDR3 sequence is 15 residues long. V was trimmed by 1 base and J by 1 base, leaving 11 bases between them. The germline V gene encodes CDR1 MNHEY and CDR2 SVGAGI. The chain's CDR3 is CASSYYPAGSYEQYF. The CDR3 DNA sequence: TGTGCCAGCAGTTACTATCCAGCGGGTTCCTACGAGCAGTACTTC.

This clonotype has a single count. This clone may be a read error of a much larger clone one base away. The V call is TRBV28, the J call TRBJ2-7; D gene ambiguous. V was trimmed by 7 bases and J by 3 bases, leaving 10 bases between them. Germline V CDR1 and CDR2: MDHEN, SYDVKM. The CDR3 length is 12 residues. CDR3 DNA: TGTGCCAGCACCACCCCCCTCTACGAGCAGTACTTC. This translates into CASTTPLYEQYF.

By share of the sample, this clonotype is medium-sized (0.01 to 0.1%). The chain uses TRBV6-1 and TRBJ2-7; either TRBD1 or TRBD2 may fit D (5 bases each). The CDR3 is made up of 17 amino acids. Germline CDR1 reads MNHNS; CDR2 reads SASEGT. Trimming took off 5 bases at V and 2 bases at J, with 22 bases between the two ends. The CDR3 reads CASSYTGTGTGTYEQYF. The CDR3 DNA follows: TGTGCCAGCAGTTACACGGGAACCGGAACAGGAACCTACGAGCAGTACTTC.

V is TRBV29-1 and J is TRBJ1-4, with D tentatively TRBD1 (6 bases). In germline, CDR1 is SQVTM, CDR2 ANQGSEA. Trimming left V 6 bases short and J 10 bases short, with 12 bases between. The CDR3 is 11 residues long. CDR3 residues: CSVGGLGKLFF. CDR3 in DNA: TGCAGCGTGGGGGGCCTCGGAAAACTGTTTTTT. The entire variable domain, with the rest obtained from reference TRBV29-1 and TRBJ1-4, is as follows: SAVISQKPSRDICQRGTSLTIQCQVDSQVTMMFWYRQQPGQSLTLIATANQGSEATYESGFVIDKFPISRPNLTFSTLTVSNMSPEDSSIYLCSVGGLGKLFFGSGTQLSVL.

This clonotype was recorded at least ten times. The DNA of the CDR3 is TGTGCCAGCACCAACGACAAGGGCCCACCCTATAATTCACCCCTCCACTTT. It codes for CASTNDKGPPYNSPLHF. The chain links TRBV6-1 to TRBJ1-6; the D is unclear. This CDR3 region has 17 residues. The V gene's germline CDR1 is MNHNS and CDR2 SASEGT. V was clipped by 7 bases and J by 2 bases, with 18 bases between them.

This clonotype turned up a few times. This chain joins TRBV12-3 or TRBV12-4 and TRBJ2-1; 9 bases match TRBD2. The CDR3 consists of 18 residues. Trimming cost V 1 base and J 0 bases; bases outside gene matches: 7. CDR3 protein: CASSLGTSVLSSYNEQFF. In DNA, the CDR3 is TGTGCCAGCAGTTTAGGGACTAGCGTTTTAAGCTCCTACAATGAGCAGTTCTTC.

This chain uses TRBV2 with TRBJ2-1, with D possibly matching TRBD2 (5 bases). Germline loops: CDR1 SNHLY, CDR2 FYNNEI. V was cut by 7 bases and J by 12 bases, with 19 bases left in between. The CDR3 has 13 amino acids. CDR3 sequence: CASNRELEGAQFF. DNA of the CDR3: TGTGCCAGCAATAGGGAGTTAGAGGGTGCGCAGTTCTTC.

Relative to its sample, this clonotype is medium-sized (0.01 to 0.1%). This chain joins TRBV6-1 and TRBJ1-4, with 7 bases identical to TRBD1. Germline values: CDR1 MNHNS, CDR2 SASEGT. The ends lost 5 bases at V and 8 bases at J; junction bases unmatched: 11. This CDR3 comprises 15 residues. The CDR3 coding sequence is TGTGCCAGCAGTAAGGGAGGTCAGGGGGGGGAAAAACTGTTTTTT. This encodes CASSKGGQGGEKLFF.

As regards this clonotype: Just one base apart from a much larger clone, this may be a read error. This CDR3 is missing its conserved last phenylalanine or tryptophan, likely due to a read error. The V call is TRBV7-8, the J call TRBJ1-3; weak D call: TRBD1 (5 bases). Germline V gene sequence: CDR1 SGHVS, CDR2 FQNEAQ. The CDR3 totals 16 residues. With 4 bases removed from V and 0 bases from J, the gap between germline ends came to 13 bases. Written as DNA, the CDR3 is TGTGCCAGCAGCTCATGGGACGCTTCCTCTGGAAACACCATATATCTT. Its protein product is CASSSWDASSGNTIYL.

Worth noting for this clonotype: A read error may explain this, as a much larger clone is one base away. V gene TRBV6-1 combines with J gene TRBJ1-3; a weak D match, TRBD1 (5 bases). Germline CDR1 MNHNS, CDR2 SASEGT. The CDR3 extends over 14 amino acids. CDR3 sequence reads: CVSSEWGAGNTIYF. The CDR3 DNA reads TGTGTCAGCAGTGAGTGGGGGGCTGGAAACACCATATATTTT.

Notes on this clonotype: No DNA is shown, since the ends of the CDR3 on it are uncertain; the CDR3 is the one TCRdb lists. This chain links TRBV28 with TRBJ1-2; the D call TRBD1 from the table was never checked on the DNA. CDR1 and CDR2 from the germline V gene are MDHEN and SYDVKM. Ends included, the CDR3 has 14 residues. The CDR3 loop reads CASSFGGGNYGNNF.

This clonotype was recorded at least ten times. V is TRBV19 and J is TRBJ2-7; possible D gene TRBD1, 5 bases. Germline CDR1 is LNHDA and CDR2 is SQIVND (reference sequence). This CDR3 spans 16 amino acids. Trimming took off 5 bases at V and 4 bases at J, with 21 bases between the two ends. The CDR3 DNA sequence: TGTGCCAGTAGTGCGACAGATAGGGCCGTTTCGTACGAGCAGTACTTC. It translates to CASSATDRAVSYEQYF.

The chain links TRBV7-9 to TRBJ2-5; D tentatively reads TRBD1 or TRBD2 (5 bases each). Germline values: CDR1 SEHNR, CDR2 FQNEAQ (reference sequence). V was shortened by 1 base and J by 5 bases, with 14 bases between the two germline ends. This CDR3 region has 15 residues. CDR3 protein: CASSLGFQGRETQYF. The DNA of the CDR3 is TGTGCCAGCAGCTTAGGGTTCCAGGGACGTGAGACCCAGTACTTC.

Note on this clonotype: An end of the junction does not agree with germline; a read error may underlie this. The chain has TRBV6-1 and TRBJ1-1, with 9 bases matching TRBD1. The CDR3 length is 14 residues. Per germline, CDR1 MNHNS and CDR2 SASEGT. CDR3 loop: CANSEDRGDTEAFF. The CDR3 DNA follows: TGTGCCAACAGTGAGGACAGGGGTGACACTGAAGCTTTCTTT.

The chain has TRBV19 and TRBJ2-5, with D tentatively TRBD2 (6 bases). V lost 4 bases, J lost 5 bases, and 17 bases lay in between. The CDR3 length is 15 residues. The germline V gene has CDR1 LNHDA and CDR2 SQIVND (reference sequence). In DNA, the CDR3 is TGTGCCAGTAGTAACGGGACTTATAGGTGGGAGACCCAGTACTTC. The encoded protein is CASSNGTYRWETQYF. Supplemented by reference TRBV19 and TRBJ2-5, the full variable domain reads DGGITQSPKYLFRKEGQNVTLSCEQNLNHDAMYWYRQDPGQGLRLIYYSQIVNDFQKGDIAEGYSVSREKKESFPLTVTSAQKNPTAFYLCASSNGTYRWETQYFGPGTRLLVL.